The sequence of this T cell receptor (beta chain) was determined in a study of graft-versus-host responses after intestinal transplantation (dated by TCRdb to the early 2020s). Notes on the research overall: Recipients received multivisceral, liver-intestinal, or isolated intestinal transplants. Every recipient was given anti-thymocyte globulin induction, then maintenance tacrolimus and steroids for about 3 years. Graft-versus-host and host-versus-graft alloreactive T cell clones were tracked in the graft, circulation and bone marrow after intestinal transplantation using bulk TCR-beta CDR3 sequencing. Alloreactive clones were identified by sequencing pre-transplant mixed lymphocyte reaction products and comparing them with unstimulated pre-transplant donor and recipient T cells. The cohort enrolled about two dozen intestinal transplant recipients, one of whom was a retransplant, and a few patients without pretransplant specimens were excluded. Donor T cell macrochimerism was defined as a peak of at least 4% donor T cells among recipient peripheral blood mononuclear cells. Rather than going through the commercial service, samples from a few later patients were sequenced in-house on an Illumina MiSeq and processed with MiXCR. General conclusions and limits of the study: In patients with donor T cell macrochimerism, the allografts had high GvH to HvG T cell clonal ratios. Conclusions were limited by the relatively low number and heterogeneity of intestinal transplant patients. GvH clones were found in recipient bone marrow, and some of the GvH clones appeared earlier in ileal mucosa or blood, which is consistent with an intestinal mucosal origin. Early after transplant, declines in HvG clones were associated with peak levels of circulating GvH clones.

The germline V gene gives CDR1 as SGHDT and CDR2 as YYEEEE. From cysteine to phenylalanine, the CDR3 is 11 amino acids long. The only DNA kept is the CDR3, 33 bases in frame from the first base. The trim is 0 bases for V and 8 bases for J, with a gap of 5 bases between the germline ends. According to the study, the label for this sample's time point signals: cells obtained before transplantation from donor or recipient. CD3+CD4+ and CD3+CD8+ populations were FACS-sorted from unstimulated pre-transplant donor and recipient cells taken from spleen or lymph nodes. The method behind the library was the immunoSEQ multiplex PCR assay. In most patients, genomic DNA was isolated using the Qiagen DNeasy Blood and Tissue Kit and sent frozen to Adaptive Biotechnologies for TCR sequencing. High-throughput TCR-beta CDR3 sequencing of genomic DNA from most patients was performed by Adaptive Biotechnologies. The authors' analysis ran thus. TCR sequencing data for roughly 17 patients were retrieved from Adaptive's ImmunoSEQ software; three other patients were processed with MiXCR and VDJtools. To correct CD4 versus CD8 sorting errors, any sequence found in both subsets at a frequency ratio below 5:1 was removed. CDR3 nucleotide sequences shared between donor and recipient were removed because the origin of such sequences could not be assigned. Alloreactive clones required at least 2-fold expansion over unstimulated cells and minimum CFSE-low frequency of 0.002% (template counts) or 0.001% (read counts). Clones were considered mappable if detected in sequenced pre-transplant spleen, lymph node, or MLR CFSE-low populations of the donor or recipient. The cumulative frequency of alloreactive clones was calculated as a percentage of all sequences, weighted by copy number. TCRdb took this table from immuneACCESS and kept in-frame rearrangements with V and J called. Such tables lack part of the clones; where checked against another copy, unresolved V genes explain under half of the gap, and the rest is unexplained. V and J calls and clone size are as listed in that table; D and trimming were resolved from the DNA. For this sample the table gives about 70,000 clones, of which roughly 89% were detected only once. The ten top clones hold about 4% of the sample.

In its sample, this clone was seen a few times. The specificity of this receptor is unknown. No qualities accompany the bases; no much larger clone lies one base away. The sample here was unstimulated CD8+ T cells sorted from spleen or lymph node cells, taken before transplant. The receptor chain draws on TRBV5-6 and TRBJ1-1; no D gene call is confident. The source of this sequence is a human donor who was the organ donor for an intestinal transplant. The CDR3 sequence is CASSLGGEAFF. The sequenced DNA: TGTGCCAGCAGCTTGGGCGGGGAAGCTTTCTTT.